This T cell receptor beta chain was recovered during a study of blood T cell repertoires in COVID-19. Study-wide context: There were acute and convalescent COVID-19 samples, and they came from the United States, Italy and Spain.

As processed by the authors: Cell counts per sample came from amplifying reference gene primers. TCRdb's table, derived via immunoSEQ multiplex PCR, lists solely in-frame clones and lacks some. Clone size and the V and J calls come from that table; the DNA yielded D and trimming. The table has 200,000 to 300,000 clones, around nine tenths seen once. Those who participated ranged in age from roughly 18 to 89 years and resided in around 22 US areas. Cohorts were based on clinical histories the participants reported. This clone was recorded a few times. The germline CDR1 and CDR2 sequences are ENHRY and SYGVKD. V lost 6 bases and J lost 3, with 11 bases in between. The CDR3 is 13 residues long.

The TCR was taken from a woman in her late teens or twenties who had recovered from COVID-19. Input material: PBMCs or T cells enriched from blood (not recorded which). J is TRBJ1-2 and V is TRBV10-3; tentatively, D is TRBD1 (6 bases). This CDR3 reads CAIRTGEDYGYTF. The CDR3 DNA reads TGTGCCATCAGGACAGGTGAGGACTATGGCTACACCTTC.